Below are 17 T cell receptor beta chains sequenced from a single sample in a study of T cells in Graves' hyperthyroidism and ophthalmopathy. From RNA transcripts, TCR beta CDR3 regions were amplified. The TCR CDR3 first-round RT-PCR relied on the HTBI primer set. MiXCR was run by TCRdb on the multiplex PCR reads, yielding one entry per CDR3 protein. The sample holds about 560,000 distinct CDR3 sequences, around 15% seen once. The sequenced sample was blood. These receptors originate from a woman aged 18-35 years with Graves' hyperthyroidism.

This clonotype was found a few times. This chain joins TRBV7-3 and TRBJ2-1; maybe TRBD2 (7 bases). The V end was cut by 5 bases, the J end by 9 bases, with 20 bases between. The CDR3 extends over 15 amino acids. CDR1 is SGHTA, CDR2 FQGTGA, per germline. The CDR3 DNA reads TGTGCCAGCAGCCAATCCGGGGGGCGGGTTAGTGAGCAGTTCTTC. It yields the protein CASSQSGGRVSEQFF.

This clonotype occurred many times. The V gene is TRBV6-1, the J gene TRBJ2-7, with D possibly matching TRBD1 (6 bases). This CDR3 comprises 13 residues. V was shortened by 4 bases and J by 4 bases, with 11 bases between the two germline ends. Germline V gene lookup returns CDR1 MNHNS and CDR2 SASEGT. The CDR3, as DNA: TGTGCCAGCAGTGTTCAGGGGACGTACGAGCAGTACTTC. Translating it yields CASSVQGTYEQYF.

This clonotype was found a few times. The V call is TRBV6-1, the J call TRBJ1-5; 9 nucleotides line up with TRBD1. Losses at the gene ends were 4 bases for V and 7 bases for J; bases not matched to a gene: 8. CDR1 is MNHNS, CDR2 SASEGT, per germline. This CDR3 has 15 residues. The CDR3 is CASSVPGQGYQPQHF. CDR3 nucleotide sequence: TGTGCCAGCAGTGTGCCGGGACAGGGATACCAGCCCCAGCATTTT.

The rearrangement joins TRBV4-1 to TRBJ2-7, with 9 bases that match TRBD2. The CDR3 is 15 residues long. CDR1 is MGHRA and CDR2 is YSYEKL in the germline V gene. With 1 base clipped from V and 0 bases from J, the junction kept 1 base outside the gene matches. The CDR3 nucleotides read TGCGCCAGCAGCCAAGCTAGCGGGGCCTCCTACGAGCAGTACTTC. It yields the protein CASSQASGASYEQYF.

This clonotype was found many times. The chain uses TRBV28 and TRBJ2-1; D possibly corresponds to TRBD2 (5 bases). The germline V and J ends were trimmed by 3 bases and 0 bases, with 9 bases remaining between them. This CDR3 has 15 amino acids. Germline loops: CDR1 MDHEN, CDR2 SYDVKM. CDR3 bases: TGTGCCAGCAGTTTCCCGCGGGTCTCCTACAATGAGCAGTTCTTC. Translation gives CASSFPRVSYNEQFF.

The chain employs TRBV7-2 and TRBJ2-5; 7 bases are a match to TRBD2. This CDR3 spans 14 amino acids. J was trimmed by 5 bases and V by 5 bases; bases with no gene match: 8. The germline V gene has CDR1 SGHTA and CDR2 FQGNSA. The CDR3 bases are TGTGCCAGCAGCCCACTTCCCGGGGGGGAGACCCAGTACTTC. The encoded protein is CASSPLPGGETQYF.

The chain links TRBV5-1 to TRBJ2-2; a possible D gene is TRBD1 (6 bases). V was trimmed by 9 bases and J by 1 base, leaving 16 bases between them. Looked up from germline, CDR1 is SGHRS and CDR2 is YFSETQ. The CDR3 runs 15 residues. This CDR3 is CATSWTDLNTGELFF. In DNA form, the CDR3 reads TGCGCCACCTCCTGGACAGATCTGAACACCGGGGAGCTGTTTTTT.

The chain has TRBV20-1 and TRBJ2-5; 11 nucleotides agree with TRBD2. Losses at the gene ends were 1 base for V and 5 bases for J; bases not matched to a gene: 15. Germline V gene sequence: CDR1 DFQATT, CDR2 SNEGSKA (reference sequence). The CDR3 runs 18 residues. In DNA form, the CDR3 reads TGCAGTGCTAGAGCCATTCAGGGGCTAGCGGGAGGATGGGAGACCCAGTACTTC. This translates into CSARAIQGLAGGWETQYF.

This clonotype was observed at least ten times. V is TRBV2 and J is TRBJ2-7; possibly TRBD2 for D (6 bases). CDR1 SNHLY and CDR2 FYNNEI come from the germline V gene. Trimming took off 2 bases at V and 6 bases at J, with 11 bases between the two ends. The CDR3 spans 13 residues. CDR3 sequence: CASSESAGGEQYF. The CDR3 DNA follows: TGTGCCAGCAGTGAATCAGCGGGCGGCGAGCAGTACTTC.

In its sample, this clonotype was seen many times. The rearrangement links TRBV20-1 to TRBJ2-5, with a weak D call TRBD1 (6 bases). Germline loops: CDR1 DFQATT, CDR2 SNEGSKA (reference sequence). Trimming left V 6 bases short and J 9 bases short, with 17 bases between. The CDR3 spans 12 residues. CDR3 in DNA: TGCAGTGCGCGACAGGTACAAGGGTCCCAGTACTTC. This translates into CSARQVQGSQYF.

There are many counts of this clonotype. The V call is TRBV12-3 or TRBV12-4, the J call TRBJ1-1; D ambiguous. The CDR3 runs to 15 residues. Trimming left V 3 bases short and J 1 base short, with 12 bases between. CDR3 in amino acids: CASSFEVVENTEAFF. The CDR3 DNA reads TGTGCCAGCAGTTTCGAAGTGGTTGAGAACACTGAAGCTTTCTTT.

This clonotype was detected many times. The rearrangement uses TRBV10-3 and TRBJ1-1, with D hard to call. Looked up from germline, CDR1 is ENHRY and CDR2 is SYGVKD. This CDR3 spans 13 amino acids. V was pared by 4 bases and J by 1 base, with 7 bases between. DNA of the CDR3: TGTGCCATCAGTGGCCCGCAGAACACTGAAGCTTTCTTT. Its translation is CAISGPQNTEAFF.

The V and J genes are TRBV6-5 and TRBJ2-5; 10 bases align to TRBD1. Germline CDR1 MNHEY, CDR2 SVGAGI. With V trimmed by 1 base and J by 6 bases, 5 bases remained unmatched. The CDR3 contains 15 residues. This chain's CDR3 is CASSYYRTGGKTQYF. The CDR3 coding sequence is TGTGCCAGCAGTTACTACAGGACAGGGGGGAAGACCCAGTACTTC.

This chain joins TRBV5-8 and TRBJ1-1; 7 bases align to TRBD1. The CDR3 is made up of 18 amino acids. J was trimmed by 5 bases and V by 3 bases; bases with no gene match: 19. Per the germline V gene, CDR1 is SGHTS and CDR2 is YDEGEE. This CDR3 reads CASSWGVTGRGMVTEAFF. CDR3 sequence (DNA): TGTGCCAGCAGCTGGGGGGTGACAGGGCGTGGGATGGTTACTGAAGCTTTCTTT.

This clonotype was detected a few times. J is TRBJ2-7 and V is TRBV3-1; the match to TRBD1 covers 8 bases. J was trimmed by 6 bases and V by 1 base; bases with no gene match: 8. The CDR3 loop spans 15 amino acids. In germline, CDR1 is LGHDT, CDR2 YNNKEL (reference sequence). The DNA of the CDR3 is TGTGCCAGCAGCCAAGGCGGACAGGGAGGATCCGAGCAGTACTTC. Encoded protein: CASSQGGQGGSEQYF.

Ten or more counts support this clonotype. This chain links TRBV6-1 with TRBJ2-7; 10 bases agree with TRBD1. The CDR3 is 13 residues long. The J segment lost 7 bases and the V segment lost 6 bases, leaving 6 bases of the junction unmatched. Germline lookup yields CDR1 MNHNS and CDR2 SASEGT. In DNA, the CDR3 is TGTGCCAGCAGCGGGACAGGGGAAGGGGAGCAGTACTTC. Translated, it gives CASSGTGEGEQYF.

This clonotype has only a few counts. This may stem from a read error, because a much larger clone lies one nucleotide away. The V and J genes are TRBV28 and TRBJ2-7; D could derive from TRBD1 or TRBD2 (5 bases each). The CDR3 covers 14 residues. CDR1 MDHEN and CDR2 SYDVKM come from the germline V gene. CDR3 amino acids: CASSLLEGSYEQCF. The CDR3 bases are TGTGCCAGCAGTTTATTAGAGGGGAGCTACGAGCAGTGCTTC.